Sequencing of this T cell receptor beta chain was carried out in a study of T cell changes during pregnancy in multiple sclerosis. Trimming removed 4 bases from V and 5 bases from J; junction bases left unmatched: 19. The CDR3 is 18 amino acids. Germline assignment: CDR1 SGHRS and CDR2 YFSETQ. TCRdb keeps only in-frame clones here, not all; method: immunoSEQ multiplex PCR. Of 45,000 to 65,000 clones in the sample, about 93% were seen once. Sample: CD8+ T cells from peripheral blood mononuclear cells, taken in the third trimester of pregnancy. This TCR was recovered from a female donor with multiple sclerosis, enrolled in a pregnancy study. The chain recombines TRBV5-1 with TRBJ1-2, with 8 bases that match TRBD1. The CDR3 spells CASSPSRDRFPGAYGYTF. CDR3 nucleotides: TGCGCCAGCAGCCCGTCCCGGGACAGGTTCCCGGGGGCATATGGCTACACCTTC.